The T cell receptor beta chain under discussion was sequenced for a study of vaccination and CD4 T cells after COVID-19. Whole-study context: Two-dose vaccination with either BNT162b2 or mRNA-1273 was given to participants. Investigators stimulated cells with overlapping spike peptides drawn from SARS-CoV-2, HCoV-NL63, HCoV-OC43 and HCoV-229E.

Germline loops: CDR1 MNHNS, CDR2 SASEGT. The junction had 10 bases not matched to a gene; V was cut back by 5 bases and J by 4 bases. The length of the CDR3 is 15 residues. Regarding this clonotype: Its antigen is not identified.

Study-level results: Spike mono-reactivity was evident in 304 of the 307 vaccine-specific clones derived from convalescent patients.

Treatment reported: roughly ten-day PBMC culture with coronavirus spike peptide pools or control peptides (ViraFEST assay). Cultured CD4+ T-cell DNA underwent Oncomine TCR Beta short-read sequencing. It was cultured CD4+ T cells from which genomic DNA was extracted. MiXCR, applied by TCRdb to the PCR reads, yields one record per CDR3 protein. The sample lists about 21,000 distinct CDR3 sequences, over 50% occurring once. The material sequenced was CD4+ T cells from blood, cultured in vitro. V and J are TRBV6-1 and TRBJ1-2; 7 nucleotides agree with TRBD1. This clonotype originated in a human donor who had recovered from COVID-19. This CDR3 is CASSPGTVKFYGYTF. CDR3 in DNA: TGTGCCAGCAGTCCTGGGACAGTAAAGTTCTATGGCTACACCTTC.